One sample yielded the 10 T cell receptor beta chains listed below, sequenced in a study of identifying expanded T cells in peripheral blood. Some clones are missing from TCRdb's copy, which holds only in-frame ones; the method was immunoSEQ multiplex PCR. In the table there are some 81,000 clones, approximately 84% of which are singletons. Material for sequencing was blood. The receptor source for this set is a person aged 18 to 75 in good health.

The J gene is TRBJ2-7, the V gene TRBV18, with D perhaps matching TRBD2 (5 bases). Per germline, CDR1 KGHSH and CDR2 LQKENI. The ends were cut back, 3 bases at V and 2 bases at J, with 14 bases in the middle. This CDR3 has 15 amino acids. CDR3 bases: TGTGCCAGCTCACCCGACGGACTTCTAGCCTACGAGCAGTACTTC. Its translation is CASSPDGLLAYEQYF. Combining the CDR3 with reference TRBV18 and TRBJ2-7 gives the whole variable domain NAGVMQNPRHLVRRRGQEARLRCSPMKGHSHVYWYRQLPEEGLKFMVYLQKENIIDESGMPKERFSAEFPKEGPSILRIQQVVRGDSAAYFCASSPDGLLAYEQYFGPGTRLTVT.

The chain uses TRBV4-3 and TRBJ2-2; no clear D gene. V was pared by 0 bases and J by 4 bases, with 15 bases between. The CDR3 spans 17 residues. Germline V gene sequence: CDR1 LGHNA, CDR2 YSLEER. The CDR3 spells CASSQDRVDSSTGELFF. The CDR3 coding sequence is TGCGCCAGCAGCCAAGATAGGGTAGACTCTTCCACCGGGGAGCTGTTTTTT.

The chain combines TRBV7-2 with TRBJ2-3; the D gene is possibly TRBD1 (5 bases). CDR1 is SGHTA and CDR2 is FQGNSA in the germline V gene. V was trimmed by 7 bases and J by 0 bases, leaving 20 bases between them. The CDR3 length is 17 residues. CDR3: CASTTPSRAYSTDTQYF. The CDR3 DNA is TGTGCCAGCACCACCCCGTCCAGGGCCTACAGCACAGATACGCAGTATTTT.

Concerning this clone: Other DNA sequences in this specimen translate into the identical CDR3. This sequence joins TRBV5-1 and TRBJ1-4; no clear D gene. Germline V gives CDR1 SGHRS, CDR2 YFSETQ. Trimming took off 0 bases at V and 4 bases at J, with 4 bases between the two ends. The CDR3 covers 13 residues. CDR3 DNA sequence: TGCGCCAGCAGCTTGGGCCTTAATGAAAAACTGTTTTTT. Protein: CASSLGLNEKLFF.

The CDR3: CASSFSLSTDTQYF. The CDR3, as DNA: TGCGCCAGCAGTTTCTCTCTTTCCACAGATACGCAGTATTTT. V gene TRBV5-1 combines with J gene TRBJ2-3, with D hard to call. The CDR3 has 14 residues. The V gene lost 5 bases and the J gene lost 2 bases, with 12 bases spanning the gap. CDR1 and CDR2 (germline): SGHRS, YFSETQ.

V gene TRBV6-6 combines with J gene TRBJ2-5, with D perhaps matching TRBD1 (5 bases). The CDR3 covers 15 residues. Trimming shortened V by 2 bases and J by 5 bases, and 15 bases separated the two germline ends. CDR1 and CDR2 from the germline V gene are MNHNY and SVGAGI (reference sequence). The CDR3 here is CASSYVVGAGETQYF. In DNA, the CDR3 is TGTGCCAGCAGTTACGTCGTTGGGGCCGGGGAGACCCAGTACTTC.

CDR3 residues: CASSIDNSARGNEQFF. The CDR3 bases are TGTGCCAGTAGTATAGATAACTCGGCCCGAGGGAATGAGCAGTTCTTC. The chain carries TRBV19 and TRBJ2-1; possibly TRBD2 for D (5 bases). CDR1 and CDR2 from the germline V gene are LNHDA and SQIVND (reference sequence). Trimming pared 0 bases from V and 7 bases from J, leaving 16 bases between. CDR3 length: 16 residues.

The chain combines TRBV5-4 with TRBJ1-4; perhaps TRBD1 as D (6 bases). Trimming pared 5 bases from V and 4 bases from J, leaving 12 bases between. The CDR3 consists of 14 residues. The germline V gene has CDR1 SGHNT and CDR2 YYREEE (reference sequence). CDR3 loop: CASSQQGINEKLFF. CDR3 DNA sequence: TGTGCCAGCAGTCAGCAGGGGATTAATGAAAAACTGTTTTTT.

The rearrangement joins TRBV19 to TRBJ1-1; D perhaps matches TRBD1 (5 bases). V was clipped by 2 bases and J by 0 bases, with 13 bases between them. The CDR3 is made up of 16 amino acids. Germline V lookup: CDR1 LNHDA, CDR2 SQIVND (reference sequence). The CDR3 loop is CASSIQGGLMNTEAFF. The CDR3 region has the DNA TGTGCCAGTAGTATACAGGGTGGCCTCATGAACACTGAAGCTTTCTTT. The full variable domain, its missing parts supplied by reference TRBV19 and TRBJ1-1, is DGGITQSPKYLFRKEGQNVTLSCEQNLNHDAMYWYRQDPGQGLRLIYYSQIVNDFQKGDIAEGYSVSREKKESFPLTVTSAQKNPTAFYLCASSIQGGLMNTEAFFGQGTRLTVV.

V is TRBV28 and J is TRBJ1-5; D unclear. V lost 7 bases and J 2 bases, leaving 15 bases between the germline ends. The CDR3 extends over 15 amino acids. The germline V gene encodes CDR1 MDHEN and CDR2 SYDVKM. CDR3 bases: TGTGCCAGCATCGGAACTGGATCGGGCAATCAGCCCCAGCATTTT. Translating gives CASIGTGSGNQPQHF.